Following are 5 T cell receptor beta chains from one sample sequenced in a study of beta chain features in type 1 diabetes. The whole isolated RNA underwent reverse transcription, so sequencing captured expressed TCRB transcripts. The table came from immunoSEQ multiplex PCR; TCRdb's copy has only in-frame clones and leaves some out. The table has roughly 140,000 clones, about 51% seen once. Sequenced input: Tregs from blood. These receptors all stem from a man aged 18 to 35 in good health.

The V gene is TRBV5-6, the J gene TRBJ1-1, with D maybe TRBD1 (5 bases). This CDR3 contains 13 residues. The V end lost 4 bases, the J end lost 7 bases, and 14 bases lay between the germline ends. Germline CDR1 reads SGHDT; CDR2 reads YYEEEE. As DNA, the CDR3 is TGTGCCAGCAGCCCCAGGGCCTTGGGTGAAGCTTTCTTT. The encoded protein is CASSPRALGEAFF.

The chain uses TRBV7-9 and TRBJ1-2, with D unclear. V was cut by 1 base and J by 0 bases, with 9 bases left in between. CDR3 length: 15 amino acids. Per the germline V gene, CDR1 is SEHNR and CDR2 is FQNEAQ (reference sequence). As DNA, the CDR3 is TGTGCCAGCAGCTTAGGGTCGAGCGCTAACTATGGCTACACCTTC. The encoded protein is CASSLGSSANYGYTF.

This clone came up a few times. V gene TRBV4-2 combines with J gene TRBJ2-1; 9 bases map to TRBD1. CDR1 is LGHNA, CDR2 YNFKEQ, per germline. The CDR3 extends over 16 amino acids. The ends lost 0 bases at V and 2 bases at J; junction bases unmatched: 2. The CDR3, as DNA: TGTGCCAGCAGCCAAGAAAGACAGGGGGCCTACAATGAGCAGTTCTTC. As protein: CASSQERQGAYNEQFF.

CDR3 sequence reads: CASSSRYEQYF. The CDR3 DNA is TGTGCCAGCAGTTCCCGCTACGAGCAGTACTTC. The chain couples TRBV28 to TRBJ2-7; D uncertain. This CDR3 has 11 residues. Germline values: CDR1 MDHEN, CDR2 SYDVKM. The V end lost 4 bases, the J end lost 3 bases, and 4 bases lay between the germline ends.

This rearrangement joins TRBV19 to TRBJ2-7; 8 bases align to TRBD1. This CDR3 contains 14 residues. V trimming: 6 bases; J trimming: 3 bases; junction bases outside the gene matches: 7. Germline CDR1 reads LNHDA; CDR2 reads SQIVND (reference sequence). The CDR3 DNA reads TGTGCCAGTAGCGCTAGGACAGGGCGCTACGAGCAGTACTTC. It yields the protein CASSARTGRYEQYF. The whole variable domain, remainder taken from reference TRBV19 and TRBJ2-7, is DGGITQSPKYLFRKEGQNVTLSCEQNLNHDAMYWYRQDPGQGLRLIYYSQIVNDFQKGDIAEGYSVSREKKESFPLTVTSAQKNPTAFYLCASSARTGRYEQYFGPGTRLTVT.